This record covers a single TCR beta chain. What it binds is unknown. These data belong to a study of graft-versus-host responses after intestinal transplantation. Study-wide context: Transplantation in recipients was multivisceral, liver-intestinal, or isolated intestinal. After anti-thymocyte globulin induction, recipients took tacrolimus and steroids for approximately three years.

Findings and limits, study-wide: Present in recipient marrow, GvH clones included some that appeared first in ileum or blood. Where graft-donor T cell macrochimerism was present, patients had high graft-versus-host to host-versus-graft clonal ratios in allografts.

CDR1 is LNHDA, CDR2 SQIVND, per germline (reference sequence). Trimming took 6 bases from V and 5 from J, leaving 13 bases between them. The CDR3 is 14 residues long. Assay: immunoSEQ multiplex PCR; the TCRdb copy retains only in-frame clones and omits some. The sample lists around 30,000 clones; 85% to 95% were seen once. The V gene is TRBV19, the J gene TRBJ2-2; D tentatively fits TRBD1 or TRBD2 (6 bases each). The source is a human patient who received an intestinal transplant, so some T cells may come from the graft donor. Specimen: PBMCs, collected approximately 69 days after intestinal transplant. CDR3 DNA sequence: TGTGCCAGTAGACACCGGGGGCTGACCGGGGAGCTGTTTTTT. As protein: CASRHRGLTGELFF. Filled out from reference TRBV19 and TRBJ2-2, the complete variable domain reads DGGITQSPKYLFRKEGQNVTLSCEQNLNHDAMYWYRQDPGQGLRLIYYSQIVNDFQKGDIAEGYSVSREKKESFPLTVTSAQKNPTAFYLCASRHRGLTGELFFGEGSRLTVL.